Listed below are T cell receptor beta chains from one sample, sequenced in a study of neoadjuvant anti-PD-1 for oral cavity cancer. Profiled with immunoSEQ multiplex PCR; TCRdb holds only in-frame clones, not every one. The table shows about 6,800 clones, with around 74% occurring only once. The input for sequencing was PBMCs, taken before nivolumab (anti-PD-1) treatment. All receptors come from a person aged 35-79 years with oral cavity squamous cell carcinoma. Each CDR3 is given with its conserved first and last residue. The order of the fields is D gene, V gene, CDR3 protein. D genes are given only for firm matches.

-	TRBV7-2	CASSLHGFQETQYF
TRBD1	TRBV5-6	CASSPSGTGLFQPQHF
TRBD1	TRBV5-1	CASSPTGTGELFF
-	TRBV7-7	CASSLGRTDTQYF
-	TRBV6-1	CASRREGQAFF
-	TRBV19	CASSHSGGSRIYGYTF
-	TRBV7-2	CASSLDRASTDTQYF
-	TRBV2	CASSHRDGANEKLFF
-	TRBV28	CASIRTVYNSPLHF
-	TRBV4-3	CASSQDVTETNTEAFF
TRBD1	TRBV6-1	CASRIPGQGGEQYF
-	TRBV5-8	CASSPGGMNTEAFF
-	TRBV2	CASRPEETQYF
-	TRBV20-1	CSAGSGNTIYF
TRBD1	TRBV28	CASRDRGSYEQYF
TRBD1	TRBV27	CASTRGTGTTGELFF
-	TRBV6-5	CASSYEPGSGDTIYF
-	TRBV19	CASSMVADSATNQPQHF
-	TRBV6-5	CASSYSGGLGYTF
-	TRBV4-1	CASSHIDRGTNEKLFF
-	TRBV7-2	CASSSQGTNNQPQHF
-	TRBV7-2	CASSPGGANEKLFF
TRBD1	TRBV19	CASSIGQGRNEQYF
TRBD2	TRBV27	CASSLGGTSGIYNEQFF
TRBD2	TRBV6-4	CASSDSSGGTDTQYF
-	TRBV4-1	CASSQESWVREKLFF
TRBD1	TRBV5-5	CASSLITGGNYGYTF
-	TRBV9	CASSVVPGGSGNTIYF
TRBD1	TRBV5-8	CASSLVGTGQGEYGYTF